A selection of T cell receptor beta chains follows, all from one sample in a study of cytomegalovirus exposure and HLA in healthy donors. Sequencing used immunoSEQ multiplex PCR; TCRdb keeps in-frame clones, though not all of them. The sample carries about 120,000 clones, less than 75% recorded once. Sequences were obtained from PBMCs. The receptors derive from a woman between 40 and 55 years old in good health and CMV-seronegative. CDR3s leave out the opening cysteine and the closing phenylalanine or tryptophan.

V: TRBV7-2; J: TRBJ2-7; CDR3: ASSPGVAGVLSYEQY
V: TRBV7-9; J: TRBJ1-1; CDR3: ASSRAGPGTAF
V: TRBV28; J: TRBJ1-2; CDR3: ASTNSANYGYT
V: TRBV30; J: TRBJ1-1; CDR3: AWRQGPNTEAF
V: TRBV18; J: TRBJ2-1; CDR3: ASSPGTGGNEQF
V: TRBV7-9; J: TRBJ2-5; CDR3: SSSKRQGGIETQY
V: TRBV18; J: TRBJ2-1; CDR3: ASSEAGEETEQF
V: TRBV4-1; J: TRBJ1-5; CDR3: ASSQDLGGTQGPQH
V: TRBV11-2; J: TRBJ2-1; CDR3: ASSGGNTQGGQF
V: TRBV7-8; J: TRBJ2-7; CDR3: ASSLTSGRAYEQY
V: TRBV14; J: TRBJ1-1; CDR3: ASSELTVGSEAF
V: TRBV18; J: TRBJ2-1; CDR3: ASSPQGTEQF
V: TRBV7-2; J: TRBJ1-1; CDR3: ASSYRGQGVTEAF
V: TRBV7-2; J: TRBJ2-7; CDR3: ASSLASFTKRASYEQY
V: TRBV19; J: TRBJ2-7; CDR3: ASSITDRGYEQY
V: TRBV28; J: TRBJ1-1; CDR3: ASSQTGFGNTEAF
V: TRBV25-1; J: TRBJ1-1; CDR3: ASSPVVYRGRGTEAF
V: TRBV19; J: TRBJ2-3; CDR3: ASSILAESTDTQY
V: TRBV7-2; J: TRBJ2-3; CDR3: ASSLGRGATDTQY
V: TRBV30; J: TRBJ1-1; CDR3: AWSVKGRTGAAF
V: TRBV5-5; J: TRBJ1-5; CDR3: ASRTYGSNQPQH
V: TRBV7-2; J: TRBJ2-5; CDR3: ASSPQDEETQY
V: TRBV28; J: TRBJ1-2; CDR3: ASREDYGYT
V: TRBV7-9; J: TRBJ2-6; CDR3: ASSLRAGGDSGANVLT
V: TRBV7-9; J: TRBJ1-5; CDR3: ASSLTGGGNQPQH
V: TRBV7-2; J: TRBJ2-5; CDR3: ASSSSGTQY
V: TRBV5-4; J: TRBJ2-5; CDR3: ASSLGASGQETQY
V: TRBV6-6; J: TRBJ2-4; CDR3: ASSYKGNQNIQY
V: TRBV10-3; J: TRBJ1-3; CDR3: AISVGQGRNTIY
V: TRBV7-9; J: TRBJ1-1; CDR3: ASSVTVDTEAF
V: TRBV4-3; J: TRBJ2-4; CDR3: ASSHHLAGMENIQY
V: TRBV6-1; J: TRBJ2-6; CDR3: ASSMGLSGANVLT
V: TRBV4-2; J: TRBJ1-4; CDR3: ASSQDDARVTNEKLF
V: TRBV4-2; J: TRBJ1-1; CDR3: ASSQDGQKNTEAF
V: TRBV7-6; J: TRBJ2-7; CDR3: ASSSRTSGYEQY
V: TRBV10-3; J: TRBJ1-5; CDR3: AISESDGGQPQH
V: TRBV5-6; J: TRBJ2-7; CDR3: ASSLEPTEQY
V: TRBV28; J: TRBJ2-7; CDR3: ASSRYYEQY
V: TRBV5-6; J: TRBJ2-2; CDR3: ASSQIGTGNTGELF
V: TRBV10-3; J: TRBJ1-1; CDR3: AIRGQGGDDTEAF
V: TRBV5-4; J: TRBJ2-5; CDR3: ASSLAGGSGRQETQY
V: TRBV11-2; J: TRBJ2-7; CDR3: ASSLDGLSEQY
V: TRBV27; J: TRBJ2-1; CDR3: ASSFGTTFSYNEQF
V: TRBV4-3; J: TRBJ2-1; CDR3: ASSPRAGGSYNEQF
V: TRBV6-4; J: TRBJ2-3; CDR3: ASSPSSGDNTDTQY
V: TRBV6-1; J: TRBJ2-7; CDR3: ASSAEQKAAYEQY
V: TRBV5-8; J: TRBJ2-5; CDR3: ASRSLAGDQNGETQY
V: TRBV7-2; J: TRBJ2-5; CDR3: ASISGASGRVETQY
V: TRBV27; J: TRBJ1-1; CDR3: ASSTEGGIDLFNLNTEAF
V: TRBV6-1; J: TRBJ1-5; CDR3: ASSVDRDQPQH
V: TRBV6-5; J: TRBJ1-1; CDR3: ASRDSGGLNTEAF
V: TRBV27; J: TRBJ2-1; CDR3: ASRTGTMAYNEQF
V: TRBV27; J: TRBJ2-2; CDR3: ASSPLRTSTGELF
V: TRBV5-5; J: TRBJ2-7; CDR3: ASSSRFTRTYEQY
V: TRBV5-4; J: TRBJ2-3; CDR3: ASSLRGGRGTDTQY
V: TRBV30; J: TRBJ2-3; CDR3: AWSIGGSLDTQY
V: TRBV19; J: TRBJ1-5; CDR3: ASSMRDRGNQPQH